What follows is one T cell receptor beta chain and its context. This sample stems from a study of blood T cell repertoires in COVID-19. The data were produced by immunoSEQ multiplex PCR, yet TCRdb's version contains in-frame clones alone and is incomplete. This table has around 100,000 clones, approximately 70% appearing once. This CDR3 spans 17 amino acids. Germline lookup yields CDR1 MGHRA and CDR2 YSYEKL. Losses at the gene ends were 3 bases for V and 5 bases for J; bases not matched to a gene: 8. The chain recombines TRBV4-1 with TRBJ2-1, with 12 bases identical to TRBD2. The receptor was isolated from a man at least 80 years old with acute or convalescent COVID-19. The source material was peripheral blood. CDR3 loop: CASSQKTSGSRNNEQFF. CDR3 bases: TGCGCCAGCAGCCAGAAGACTAGCGGGAGTCGGAACAATGAGCAGTTCTTC.